These T cell receptor beta chains were read from a single sample in a study of CD8 T cells in ankylosing spondylitis. MiXCR, applied by TCRdb to the 5' RACE reads, yields one record per CDR3 protein. The sample records under 150,000 distinct CDR3 sequences, roughly 15% being singletons. The sample taken for sequencing was blood, either unsorted or a sorted T cell fraction (not recorded which). These receptors all come from a male donor with ankylosing spondylitis. Each CDR3 is given with its conserved first and last residue. A D gene is named only where the DNA matches it firmly. Rows give clone size only sometimes, using once, few, many, or a class for an expanded clone.

cdr3_nt cdr3_aa clone_size d_call j_call v_call
TGTGCCAGCAGCTTAGGGTACGGGAGGCGGGAGACCCAGTACTTC CASSLGYGRRETQYF few TRBD2 TRBJ2-5 TRBV7-2
TGTGCCAGCCTCAGGGCTCCCGGGGAGCTGTTTTTT CASLRAPGELFF - - TRBJ2-2 TRBV27
TGCAGCTCGAATGGCCGGCAGGGGATCCATGAGCAGTTCTTC CSSNGRQGIHEQFF once - TRBJ2-1 TRBV29-1
TGTGCCACCAGGACTAGCGGGACCGCCTCTGGGGCCAACGTCCTGACTTTC CATRTSGTASGANVLTF few TRBD2 TRBJ2-6 TRBV2
TGTGCCAGCAGTTACTCGATAGCGGGAGACGATGAGCAGTTCTTC CASSYSIAGDDEQFF few TRBD2 TRBJ2-1 TRBV6-5
TGTGCCAGCAGCCCCGCACAGGGGGCACTACAAGAGACCCAGTACTTC CASSPAQGALQETQYF - TRBD1 TRBJ2-5 TRBV7-8
TGTGCCAGCAGAGATTTGGAAAAACTGTTTTTT CASRDLEKLFF - - TRBJ1-4 TRBV6-2/TRBV6-3
TGTGCCAGCAGCCTAGCGGAGTATAGCACAGATACGCAGTATTTT CASSLAEYSTDTQYF many TRBD2 TRBJ2-3 TRBV5-5
TGTGCCAGCAGTCCGGTGGGGGAAAATGGGCAGTTCTTC CASSPVGENGQFF - - TRBJ2-1 TRBV5-6
TGCAGCGTTGAACTGGGGGCGCGATACGAGCAGTACTTC CSVELGARYEQYF - - TRBJ2-7 TRBV29-1
TGTGCCAGCAGCCAAACCCCGGGACCGCTCGATGAGCAGTTCTTC CASSQTPGPLDEQFF few - TRBJ2-1 TRBV3-1
TGTGCCAGCAGCTTAACGGCGGGAGAACAAGATACGCAGTATTTT CASSLTAGEQDTQYF few TRBD2 TRBJ2-3 TRBV7-3
TGCAGCGCCCCACTAGGGTACAATGAGCAGTTCTTC CSAPLGYNEQFF many - TRBJ2-1 TRBV29-1
TGTGCCAGCAGTGCCTCCGGATCTAGCGGGAGGGGGTCCTACGAGCAGTACTTC CASSASGSSGRGSYEQYF few TRBD2 TRBJ2-7 TRBV2
TGTGCCAGCAGCTTAGGGGCCCGGGTAGCGGGAGTGAACTCCTACGAGCAGTACTTC CASSLGARVAGVNSYEQYF - TRBD2 TRBJ2-7 TRBV11-1
TGTGCCAGCAGTTACTCGAGGGAGGGGAATGAGCAGTTCTTC CASSYSREGNEQFF - TRBD2 TRBJ2-1 TRBV6-5
TGCGCCAGCAGCAATCCAAGAATGAACACTGAAGCTTTCTTT CASSNPRMNTEAFF many - TRBJ1-1 TRBV5-1
TGTGCCAGCAGCCCCCCTAGCGGGAGCCAGCAGTTCTTC CASSPPSGSQQFF few TRBD2 TRBJ2-1 TRBV5-6
TGTGCCACCGTTGGGGGTGACTACTCCTACGAGCAGTACTTC CATVGGDYSYEQYF - - TRBJ2-7 TRBV2
TGTGCCAGCAGCTTGGGAGCGGCTAGCACAGATACGCAGTATTTT CASSLGAASTDTQYF - - TRBJ2-3 TRBV5-6
TGTGCCAGCAGAAAATCGGGGACAGGGTTTGGCTACACCTTC CASRKSGTGFGYTF - TRBD1 TRBJ1-2 TRBV6-2/TRBV6-3
TGTGCCACCAGCGGAACGTGGGCCCCTCGGGAGACCCAGTACTTC CATSGTWAPRETQYF - - TRBJ2-5 TRBV15
TGTGCCAGCAGGCCCAGCCAGGCCCCCGAATTTGAAGCTTTCTTT CASRPSQAPEFEAFF - - TRBJ1-1 TRBV3-1
TGTGCCAGCAGTTTACCGGGACTAGCTAACACCGGGGAGCTGTTTTTT CASSLPGLANTGELFF - TRBD2 TRBJ2-2 TRBV27